The 29 T cell receptor beta chains listed next were all sequenced from one sample in a study of OX40 agonist ivuxolimab in advanced cancers. Profiling relied on immunoSEQ multiplex PCR, and the TCRdb table lists in-frame clones only, not all of them. The sample carries roughly 30,000 clones, approximately 86% recorded once. This specimen consisted of CD4+ or CD8+ T cells sorted from blood, obtained in a trial of the OX40 agonist ivuxolimab. The receptor source for this set is an adult with an advanced solid tumor such as melanoma, head and neck, liver or kidney cancer.

This chain connects TRBV11-1 to TRBJ2-1, with 9 bases fitting TRBD2. The CDR3 length is 14 residues. The V and J ends lost 11 bases and 8 bases, in that order; junction bases with no gene match: 13. CDR1 SGHAT and CDR2 FQDESV come from the germline V gene (reference sequence). DNA for the CDR3: TGTGCCTCAAGCCCTGCTAGCGGGGATTATGAGCAGTTCTTC. Translated, it gives CASSPASGDYEQFF.

This clone has just a few counts. The chain uses TRBV5-6 and TRBJ2-5; possibly TRBD1 for D (5 bases). This CDR3 region has 14 residues. CDR1 SGHDT and CDR2 YYEEEE come from the germline V gene. Trimming took 1 base from V and 6 from J, leaving 13 bases between them. CDR3 amino acids: CASSLSAGKKTQYF. DNA of the CDR3: TGTGCCAGCAGCTTGAGCGCAGGGAAAAAGACCCAGTACTTC. Supplemented by reference TRBV5-6 and TRBJ2-5, the full variable domain reads DAGVTQSPTHLIKTRGQQVTLRCSPKSGHDTVSWYQQALGQGPQFIFQYYEEEERQRGNFPDRFSGHQFPNYSSELNVNALLLGDSALYLCASSLSAGKKTQYFGPGTRLLVL.

The chain joins TRBV14 to TRBJ2-7; no clear D gene. The CDR3 has 14 amino acids. Per the germline V gene, CDR1 is SGHDN and CDR2 is FVKESK. Trimming pared 1 base from V and 6 bases from J, leaving 13 bases between. The CDR3 bases are TGTGCCAGCAGCCAAGGATTGAACTTGGGCGAGCAGTACTTC. Amino acids: CASSQGLNLGEQYF. Full variable domain (remainder filled in from reference TRBV14 and TRBJ2-7): EAGVTQFPSHSVIEKGQTVTLRCDPISGHDNLYWYRRVMGKEIKFLLHFVKESKQDESGMPNNRFLAERTGGTYSTLKVQPAELEDSGVYFCASSQGLNLGEQYFGPGTRLTVT.

V gene TRBV12-2 combines with J gene TRBJ1-5; TRBD1 was called by the table and not checked on the DNA. TRBV12-2 is a listed pseudogene. CDR3 length: 12 amino acids. The CDR3 DNA is TGTGCAAGCGACAAGGCCAATCAGCCCCAGCATTTT. Its translation: CASDKANQPQHF.

This clone was seen once. The V call is TRBV6-4, the J call TRBJ2-7, with unresolved D. Germline V gene lookup returns CDR1 MRHNA and CDR2 SNTAGT. The V and J ends lost 2 bases and 2 bases respectively, with 19 bases between them. The CDR3 totals 17 residues. CDR3 coding DNA: TGTGCCAGCAGTGACCATCGGGCTGGACGGAACCCCTACGAGCAGTACTTC. Translation: CASSDHRAGRNPYEQYF.

J is TRBJ2-2 and V is TRBV27; 10 positions match TRBD1. Germline V CDR1 and CDR2: MNHEY, SMNVEV (reference sequence). J was trimmed by 7 bases and V by 8 bases; bases with no gene match: 10. CDR3 size: 15 residues. CDR3 residues: CASRSGTGAIGELFF. CDR3 DNA: TGTGCCAGCCGCTCCGGGACAGGGGCGATCGGGGAGCTGTTTTTT.

This clone was found once. The V and J genes are TRBV5-1 and TRBJ2-7, with TRBD1 as a possible D gene (6 bases). Germline V gene data show CDR1 as SGHRS and CDR2 as YFSETQ. The V end lost 0 bases, the J end lost 5 bases, and 12 bases lay between the germline ends. The CDR3 has 14 amino acids. The CDR3 is CASSLGTGSDEQYF. The CDR3 DNA follows: TGCGCCAGCAGCTTGGGCACAGGGTCCGACGAGCAGTACTTC.

This chain joins TRBV27 and TRBJ2-2; 7 positions agree with TRBD1. The CDR3 is made up of 16 amino acids. The J segment lost 3 bases and the V segment lost 5 bases, leaving 9 bases of the junction unmatched. Looked up from germline, CDR1 is MNHEY and CDR2 is SMNVEV (reference sequence). This CDR3 reads CASSPDGTDDTGELFF. As DNA, the CDR3 is TGTGCCAGCAGTCCCGACGGGACAGACGACACCGGGGAGCTGTTTTTT.

This chain uses TRBV7-6 with TRBJ1-3, with D possibly being TRBD1 (6 bases). Germline lookup yields CDR1 SGHVS and CDR2 FNYEAQ. The ends were cut back, 0 bases at V and 8 bases at J, with 17 bases in the middle. The CDR3 runs 16 residues. Written as DNA, the CDR3 is TGTGCCAGCAGCTTAGCTCAGGAGGGGGTTACGGACACCATATATTTT. Protein product: CASSLAQEGVTDTIYF.

This chain uses TRBV7-9 with TRBJ2-3; possible D gene TRBD2, 5 bases. Per germline, CDR1 SEHNR and CDR2 FQNEAQ (reference sequence). CDR3 length equals 16 residues. Trimming left V 4 bases short and J 1 base short, with 15 bases between. CDR3 coding DNA: TGTGCCAGCAGCTCGAGGGCACCGATTGGCACAGATACGCAGTATTTT. This gives the protein CASSSRAPIGTDTQYF.

The rearrangement uses TRBV28 and TRBJ1-4, with 8 bases aligning to TRBD1. Germline trimming cut 8 bases from V and 10 bases from J; bases unmatched to any gene: 12. Germline CDR1 reads MDHEN; CDR2 reads SYDVKM. The CDR3 is 14 residues long. The CDR3 loop is CASSPRGLYGKLFF. The DNA for the CDR3 is TGTGCCAGCTCTCCCAGGGGGCTCTACGGAAAACTGTTTTTT.

The V and J genes are TRBV7-9 and TRBJ2-2; no clear D gene. CDR1 is SEHNR and CDR2 is FQNEAQ in the germline V gene (reference sequence). The CDR3 is 10 amino acids. V was cut by 3 bases and J by 8 bases, with 1 base left in between. CDR3 region: CASSLGELFF. The CDR3 region has the DNA TGTGCCAGCAGCTTGGGGGAGCTGTTTTTT.

The gene calls are TRBV28 and TRBJ2-7, with TRBD1 matching 9 bases. Unmatched junction bases numbered 0, after V lost 4 bases and J lost 2 bases. The CDR3 is 13 residues long. The V gene's germline CDR1 is MDHEN and CDR2 SYDVKM. CDR3: CASSYRGPYEQYF. The CDR3 nucleotides read TGTGCCAGCAGTTACAGGGGGCCCTACGAGCAGTACTTC.

The CDR3 spells CASMDRVETEAFF. The CDR3 bases are TGCGCCAGTATGGACAGGGTGGAGACTGAAGCTTTCTTT. The rearrangement links TRBV5-1 to TRBJ1-1; the match to TRBD1 covers 8 bases. The germline V gene has CDR1 SGHRS and CDR2 YFSETQ. The V and J ends lost 8 bases and 5 bases, in that order; junction bases with no gene match: 8. The CDR3 has 13 amino acids.

There are many counts of this clone. CDR3 sequence reads: CASSHTGGNGELFF. In nucleotides, the CDR3 is TGCGCCAGCAGCCATACAGGGGGTAACGGGGAGCTGTTTTTT. The chain has TRBV4-1 and TRBJ2-2, with 8 bases that match TRBD1. Germline-derived CDR1 and CDR2 are MGHRA and YSYEKL. The CDR3 loop spans 14 amino acids. V dropped 3 bases and J dropped 7; count of bases not matched to a gene: 4.

V gene TRBV4-1 combines with J gene TRBJ2-1; 7 nucleotides align to TRBD1. Germline CDR1 MGHRA, CDR2 YSYEKL. This CDR3 comprises 16 residues. The V gene end was trimmed by 0 bases and the J gene end by 5 bases; junction bases not matched to a gene: 7. This chain's CDR3 is CASSQDWRQGDNEQFF. The CDR3 DNA follows: TGCGCCAGCAGCCAAGACTGGAGGCAGGGGGACAATGAGCAGTTCTTC.

The rearrangement uses TRBV9 and TRBJ2-1; tentatively, D is TRBD1 (6 bases). V lost 0 bases and J lost 8, with 12 bases in between. The CDR3 extends over 14 amino acids. Looked up from germline, CDR1 is SGDLS and CDR2 is YYNGEE. CDR3 sequence: CASSVVGGGDEQFF. DNA of the CDR3: TGTGCCAGCAGCGTAGTAGGTGGGGGCGATGAGCAGTTCTTC.

This rearrangement joins TRBV7-9 to TRBJ2-5; D possibly corresponds to TRBD1 (5 bases). Germline assignment: CDR1 SEHNR and CDR2 FQNEAQ (reference sequence). Trimming stripped 1 base from V and 5 bases from J, with 8 bases between. This CDR3 contains 13 residues. The CDR3 DNA reads TGTGCCAGCAGCTTAGGGGGCATGGAGACCCAGTACTTC. Protein sequence: CASSLGGMETQYF.

The rearrangement joins TRBV7-9 to TRBJ2-7, with D unresolved. The CDR3 has 11 residues. In germline, CDR1 is SEHNR, CDR2 FQNEAQ (reference sequence). V was shortened by 2 bases and J by 6 bases, with 5 bases between the two germline ends. CDR3 sequence (DNA): TGTGCCAGCAGCTTATCGGCCGAGCAGTACTTC. Protein: CASSLSAEQYF.

The chain is built from TRBV6-5 and TRBJ2-1; 9 bases map to TRBD2. V was pared by 7 bases and J by 4 bases, with 8 bases of the junction left unmatched. This CDR3 contains 15 residues. Germline V lookup: CDR1 MNHEY, CDR2 SVGAGI. The CDR3 bases are TGTGCCAGCACTCCAAGCGGGGGGTATTACAATGAGCAGTTCTTC. Its protein product is CASTPSGGYYNEQFF.

This sequence joins TRBV19 and TRBJ2-5; D may correspond to TRBD1 or TRBD2 (5 bases each). Germline CDR1 is LNHDA and CDR2 is SQIVND (reference sequence). The V and J ends lost 7 bases and 5 bases respectively, with 20 bases between them. The CDR3 is 15 amino acids. CDR3: CASMPRDGLWETQYF. CDR3 bases: TGTGCCAGTATGCCCCGGGACGGGTTATGGGAGACCCAGTACTTC.

V gene TRBV5-6 combines with J gene TRBJ1-4, with 10 bases fitting TRBD1. CDR1 and CDR2 from the germline V gene are SGHDT and YYEEEE. This CDR3 spans 14 amino acids. The trim removed 4 bases at V and 8 bases at J, leaving 5 bases unmatched. The CDR3 DNA follows: TGTGCCAGCAGCAGCGGGACAGGGGTCGAAAAACTGTTTTTT. This sequence encodes CASSSGTGVEKLFF.

The rearrangement joins TRBV9 to TRBJ1-2; D is unresolved. This CDR3 has 16 residues. CDR1 and CDR2 (germline): SGDLS, YYNGEE. Trimming shortened V by 5 bases and J by 0 bases, and 17 bases separated the two germline ends. The CDR3 is CASRDVGGSTNYGYTF. The CDR3 nucleotides read TGTGCCAGCAGGGATGTAGGAGGATCTACTAACTATGGCTACACCTTC. The full variable domain, its missing parts supplied by reference TRBV9 and TRBJ1-2, is DSGVTQTPKHLITATGQRVTLRCSPRSGDLSVYWYQQSLDQGLQFLIQYYNGEERAKGNILERFSAQQFPDLHSELNLSSLELGDSALYFCASRDVGGSTNYGYTFGSGTRLTVV.

J is TRBJ1-1 and V is TRBV5-6, with TRBD1 identical over 9 bases. Germline V gives CDR1 SGHDT, CDR2 YYEEEE. The V and J ends lost 0 bases and 4 bases, in that order; junction bases with no gene match: 4. The CDR3 contains 15 residues. CDR3 nucleotides: TGTGCCAGCAGCTTGGCCGGGACAGGGATCACTGAAGCTTTCTTT. It translates to CASSLAGTGITEAFF. Drawing the rest from reference TRBV5-6 and TRBJ1-1, the complete variable domain is DAGVTQSPTHLIKTRGQQVTLRCSPKSGHDTVSWYQQALGQGPQFIFQYYEEEERQRGNFPDRFSGHQFPNYSSELNVNALLLGDSALYLCASSLAGTGITEAFFGQGTRLTVV.

The V gene is TRBV6-5, the J gene TRBJ2-5, with a tentative D call TRBD1 (6 bases). The germline V and J ends were trimmed by 3 bases and 5 bases, with 16 bases remaining between them. Germline CDR1 and CDR2: MNHEY and SVGAGI. The CDR3 contains 15 residues. In DNA form, the CDR3 reads TGTGCCAGCAGTTATGGTTCAGGGGCCGAGGAGACCCAGTACTTC. It codes for CASSYGSGAEETQYF.

J is TRBJ2-5 and V is TRBV7-6; D is uncertain. This CDR3 comprises 12 residues. The V end was cut by 1 base, the J end by 5 bases, with 5 bases between. In germline, CDR1 is SGHVS, CDR2 FNYEAQ. The CDR3 bases are TGTGCCAGCAGCTTAGGGGTTGAGACCCAGTACTTC. The encoded protein is CASSLGVETQYF.

This clone was observed once. The chain couples TRBV4-2 to TRBJ2-1; TRBD2 agrees at 7 bases. Germline CDR1 and CDR2: LGHNA and YNFKEQ. V lost 3 bases, J lost 3 bases, and 2 bases stayed unmatched. The CDR3 is made up of 14 amino acids. The CDR3 nucleotides read TGTGCCAGCAGCCAGGGGGGGAACTACAATGAGCAGTTCTTC. Its translation: CASSQGGNYNEQFF.

The count of this clone is one. The chain carries TRBV6-6 and TRBJ1-2, with D unresolved. Germline values: CDR1 MNHNY, CDR2 SVGAGI (reference sequence). V was shortened by 7 bases and J by 4 bases, with 16 bases between the two germline ends. CDR3 length equals 14 residues. The CDR3 DNA reads TGTGCCAGCACTTTGGAGGGCTTAGGCTATGGCTACACCTTC. Encoded protein: CASTLEGLGYGYTF.

This clone was picked up one time. J is TRBJ2-3 and V is TRBV15; D possibly corresponds to TRBD2 (5 bases). The CDR3 sequence is 15 residues long. Trimming left V 1 base short and J 0 bases short, with 8 bases between. The germline CDR1 and CDR2 sequences are LNHNV and YYDKDF (reference sequence). The CDR3 loop reads CATSRGEYSTDTQYF. In DNA form, the CDR3 reads TGTGCCACCAGCAGAGGGGAGTACAGCACAGATACGCAGTATTTT. The entire variable domain, with the rest obtained from reference TRBV15 and TRBJ2-3, is as follows: DAMVIQNPRYQVTQFGKPVTLSCSQTLNHNVMYWYQQKSSQAPKLLFHYYDKDFNNEADTPDNFQSRRPNTSFCFLDIRSPGLGDTAMYLCATSRGEYSTDTQYFGPGTRLTVL.